This entry concerns a single T cell receptor beta chain. The record originates from a study of T-cell reconstitution after alpha-beta-depleted transplantation in children. Molecular barcoding with unique molecular identifiers was used for the TCRbeta library. TCRdb recomputed calls from the PCR reads with MiXCR, one row per CDR3 protein. The profile covers about 500,000 distinct CDR3 sequences, with approximately 32% appearing a single time and about 2.3% taken by the ten largest. The CDR3 runs 13 residues. V was cut by 5 bases and J by 4 bases, with 12 bases left in between. V and J are TRBV12-3 or TRBV12-4 and TRBJ2-7, with D possibly being TRBD1 (5 bases). Sequenced material: PBMCs from the stem cell graft donor, taken from the stem cell graft. The clonotype comes from a human donor who donated a stem cell graft to a child with aplastic anemia. The CDR3 here is CASSLRVRYEQYF. CDR3 in DNA: TGTGCCAGCAGTCTCAGGGTCCGTTACGAGCAGTACTTC.